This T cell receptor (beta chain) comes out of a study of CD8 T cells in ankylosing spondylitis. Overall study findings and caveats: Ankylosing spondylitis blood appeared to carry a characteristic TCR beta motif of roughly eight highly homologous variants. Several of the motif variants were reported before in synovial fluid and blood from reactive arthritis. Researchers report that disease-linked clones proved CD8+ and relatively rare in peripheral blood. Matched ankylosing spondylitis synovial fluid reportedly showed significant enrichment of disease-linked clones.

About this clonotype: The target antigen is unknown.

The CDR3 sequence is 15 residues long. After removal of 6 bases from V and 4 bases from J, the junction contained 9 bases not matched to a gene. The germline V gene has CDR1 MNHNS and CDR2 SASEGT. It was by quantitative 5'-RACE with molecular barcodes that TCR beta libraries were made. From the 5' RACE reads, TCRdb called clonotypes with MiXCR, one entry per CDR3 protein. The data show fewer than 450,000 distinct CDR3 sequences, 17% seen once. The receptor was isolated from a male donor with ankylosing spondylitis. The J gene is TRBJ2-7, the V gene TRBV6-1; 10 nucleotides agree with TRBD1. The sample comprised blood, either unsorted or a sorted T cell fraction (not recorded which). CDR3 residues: CASSRTGTGVYEQYF. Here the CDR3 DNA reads TGTGCCAGCAGCAGAACCGGGACAGGGGTATACGAGCAGTACTTC.